Below, one T cell receptor (beta chain) is given with its context. Its antigen remains unidentified. A commercial ELISA kit detecting HCMV-specific IgG in serum was used to determine HCMV serostatus. Ficoll density gradient centrifugation was used to isolate peripheral blood mononuclear cells from blood. The data were obtained in a study of T cells expressing NK-cell markers (dated by TCRdb to about 2020). With regard to the full study: In sorted CD3+CD56+NKG2C+, CD3+CD56+NKG2C- and CD3+CD56-NKG2C+ T-cell subsets from 8 or 9 donors, TCR beta-chain repertoires were profiled. Among the eight sequenced donors, only one was HCMV-seronegative, while the other seven were HCMV-seropositive. All eight donors whose samples were sequenced were randomly selected healthy volunteers, three of them men and five women. Illumina HiSeq 2000/2500, MiSeq or NextSeq was used to sequence libraries as 2 x 150 bp reads.

The CDR3, cysteine through phenylalanine, is 14 amino acids long. A DNA sequence was not provided. Per the germline V gene, LGHNA is the CDR1 and YNFKEQ is the CDR2. Points the paper makes about the study in general: Those dominant clonotypes were again the most abundant among CD3+CD56-NKG2C+ cells in a few donors, at roughly 28.3-60.1%. For over five donors, the dominant CD3+CD56+NKG2C+ clonotypes were among the top 10 CD8+ clonotypes and accounted for roughly 1.0-7.5% of CD8+ T cells. Whether the expanded NKG2C-expressing T cell clones were specific for HCMV antigens was left unclear.

These reads were obtained on an Illumina HiSeq 2000. TCR beta cDNA libraries were made by 5'RACE template switching that added a universal primer site and unique molecular identifiers. Synthesis of cDNA was primed from the TCR beta constant segment and was followed by two consecutive PCR amplification steps. As for the authors' bioinformatics: Reads were demultiplexed and grouped by UMI with MIGEC, and clonotypes were assembled and quantified with MiTCR. To exclude erroneous sequences, any TCR cDNA sequence not supported by at least two reads was discarded. The tcR package was used for downstream repertoire analysis, and clonotypes were matched across fractions by CDR3 nucleotide sequence plus V segment. VDJmatch was used to annotate antigen specificity against VDJdb, with one amino acid substitution in CDR3 permitted. The reads were reprocessed in TCRdb, with one entry per CDR3 protein sequence and no accompanying DNA. What appears here as the V and J calls and clone size reflects TCRdb's work, not the paper's. This sample's table carries about 160,000 distinct CDR3 sequences. The top ten hold approximately 17% of the sample.

The origin of this receptor is a woman between 18 and 70 years old in good health. Specimen: blood T cells: a sorted CD56 or NKG2C T cell subset, CD4+ or CD8+ T cells, or bulk PBMC T cells (not recorded which). The chain is made from TRBV4-2 and TRBJ2-5; no DNA is available, so the TRBD2 call from TCRdb remains unchecked. CDR3 protein: CASSQVAGEETQYF.